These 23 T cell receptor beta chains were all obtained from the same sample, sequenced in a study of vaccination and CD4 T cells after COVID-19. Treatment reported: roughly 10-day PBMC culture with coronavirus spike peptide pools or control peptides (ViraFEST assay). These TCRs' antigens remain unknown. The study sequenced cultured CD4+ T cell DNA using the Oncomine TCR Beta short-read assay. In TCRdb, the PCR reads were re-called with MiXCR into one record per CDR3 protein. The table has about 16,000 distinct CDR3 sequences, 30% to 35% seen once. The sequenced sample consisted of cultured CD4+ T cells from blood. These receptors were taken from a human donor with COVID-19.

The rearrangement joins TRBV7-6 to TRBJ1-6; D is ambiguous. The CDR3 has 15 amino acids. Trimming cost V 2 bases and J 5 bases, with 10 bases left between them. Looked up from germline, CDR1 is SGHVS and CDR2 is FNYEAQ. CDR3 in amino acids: CASSLRGPNNSPLHF. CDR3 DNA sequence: TGTGCCAGCAGCTTACGAGGACCGAATAATTCACCCCTCCACTTT. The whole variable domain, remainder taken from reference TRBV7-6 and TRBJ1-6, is GAGVSQSPRYKVTKRGQDVALRCDPISGHVSLYWYRQALGQGPEFLTYFNYEAQQDKSGLPNDRFSAERPEGSISTLTIQRTEQRDSAMYRCASSLRGPNNSPLHFGNGTRLTVT.

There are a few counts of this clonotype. As DNA, the CDR3 is TGTGCCAGCAGCCGAGGGACAGCCAATAATCAGCCCCAGCATTTT. Encoded protein: CASSRGTANNQPQHF. The rearrangement links TRBV28 to TRBJ1-5, with 7 bases that match TRBD1. Per the germline V gene, CDR1 is MDHEN and CDR2 is SYDVKM. The CDR3 runs to 15 residues. Losses at the gene ends were 6 bases for V and 4 bases for J; bases not matched to a gene: 9.

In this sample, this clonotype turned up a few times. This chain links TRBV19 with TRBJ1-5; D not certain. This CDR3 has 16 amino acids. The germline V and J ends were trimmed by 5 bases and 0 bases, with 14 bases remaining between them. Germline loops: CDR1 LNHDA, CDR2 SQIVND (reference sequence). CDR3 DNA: TGTGCCAGTAGTGAAGGGTGGTCTTTTAGCAATCAGCCCCAGCATTTT. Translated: CASSEGWSFSNQPQHF.

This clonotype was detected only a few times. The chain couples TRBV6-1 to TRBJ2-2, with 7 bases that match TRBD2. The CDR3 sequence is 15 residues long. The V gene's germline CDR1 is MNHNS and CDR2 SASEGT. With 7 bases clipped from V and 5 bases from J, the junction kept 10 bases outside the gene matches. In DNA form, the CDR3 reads TGTGCCAGCATCCGGTGGGCGGGGGAGACCGGGGAGCTGTTTTTT. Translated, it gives CASIRWAGETGELFF.

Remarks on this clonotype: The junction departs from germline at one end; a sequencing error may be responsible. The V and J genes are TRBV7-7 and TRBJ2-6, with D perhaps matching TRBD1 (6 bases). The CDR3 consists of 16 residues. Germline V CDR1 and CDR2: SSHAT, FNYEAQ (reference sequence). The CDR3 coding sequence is TGTGCTAGCAGCTCTGGGGGCCTTGCTGGGGCCAACGTCCTGACTTTC. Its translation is CASSSGGLAGANVLTF.

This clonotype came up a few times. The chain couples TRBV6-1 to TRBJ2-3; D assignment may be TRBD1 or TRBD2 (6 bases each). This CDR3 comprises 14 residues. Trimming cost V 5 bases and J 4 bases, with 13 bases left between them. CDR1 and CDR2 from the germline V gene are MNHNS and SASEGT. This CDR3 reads CASSPPGGADTQYF. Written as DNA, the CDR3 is TGTGCCAGCAGTCCTCCCGGGGGCGCAGATACGCAGTATTTT.

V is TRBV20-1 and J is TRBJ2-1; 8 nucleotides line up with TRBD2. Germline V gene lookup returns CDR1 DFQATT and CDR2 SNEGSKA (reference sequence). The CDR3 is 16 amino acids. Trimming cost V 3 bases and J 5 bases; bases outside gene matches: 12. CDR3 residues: CSASPSGGRQDNEQFF. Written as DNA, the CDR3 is TGCAGTGCTAGCCCCAGCGGGGGCCGACAAGACAATGAGCAGTTCTTC.

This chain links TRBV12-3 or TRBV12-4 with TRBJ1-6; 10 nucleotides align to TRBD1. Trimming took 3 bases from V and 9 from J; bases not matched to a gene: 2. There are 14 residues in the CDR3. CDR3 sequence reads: CASSFRDRGSPLHF. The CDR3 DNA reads TGTGCCAGCAGTTTCCGGGACAGGGGTTCACCCCTCCACTTT.

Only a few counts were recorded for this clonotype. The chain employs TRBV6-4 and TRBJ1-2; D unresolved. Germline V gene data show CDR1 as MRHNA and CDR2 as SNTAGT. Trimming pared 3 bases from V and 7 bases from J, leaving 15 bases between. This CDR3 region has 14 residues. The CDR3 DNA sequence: TGTGCCAGCAGTGAGGGCACCTTCCCCCTTGGCTACACCTTC. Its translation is CASSEGTFPLGYTF.

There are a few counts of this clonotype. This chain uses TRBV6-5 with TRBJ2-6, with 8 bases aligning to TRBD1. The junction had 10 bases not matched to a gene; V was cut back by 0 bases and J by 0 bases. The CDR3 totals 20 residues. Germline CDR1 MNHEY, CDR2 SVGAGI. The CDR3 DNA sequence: TGTGCCAGCAGTTACTCTCTCCACAGGGGGACCGTCTCTGGGGCCAACGTCCTGACTTTC. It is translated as CASSYSLHRGTVSGANVLTF.

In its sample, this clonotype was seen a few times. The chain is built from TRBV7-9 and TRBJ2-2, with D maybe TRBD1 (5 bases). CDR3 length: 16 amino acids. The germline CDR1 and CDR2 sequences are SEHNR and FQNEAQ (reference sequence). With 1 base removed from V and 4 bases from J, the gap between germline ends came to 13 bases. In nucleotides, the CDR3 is TGTGCCAGCAGCTTAGACGTAGGGGTTGCCACCGGGGAGCTGTTTTTT. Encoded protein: CASSLDVGVATGELFF.

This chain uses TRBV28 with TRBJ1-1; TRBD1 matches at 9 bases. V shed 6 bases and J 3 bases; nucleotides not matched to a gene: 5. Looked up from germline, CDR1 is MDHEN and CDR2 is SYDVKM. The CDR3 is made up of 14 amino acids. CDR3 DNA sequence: TGTGCCAGCAGGGGACAGGGCCTTTACACTGAAGCTTTCTTT. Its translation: CASRGQGLYTEAFF.

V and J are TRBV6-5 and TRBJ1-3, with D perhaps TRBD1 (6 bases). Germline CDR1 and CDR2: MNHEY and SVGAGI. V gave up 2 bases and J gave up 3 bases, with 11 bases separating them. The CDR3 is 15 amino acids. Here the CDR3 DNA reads TGTGCCAGCAGTTACCAGGGGAAGGGTGGAAACACCATATATTTT. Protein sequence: CASSYQGKGGNTIYF.

The CDR3 protein is CASSLVVGQGASEQYF. CDR3 nucleotide sequence: TGTGCCAGCAGCTTAGTTGTGGGACAGGGGGCGAGCGAGCAGTACTTC. The chain uses TRBV11-3 and TRBJ2-7; TRBD1 aligns across 12 bases. The junction had 7 bases not matched to a gene; V was cut back by 1 base and J by 6 bases. Germline V gene sequence: CDR1 SGHNT, CDR2 YENEEA. This CDR3 comprises 16 residues.

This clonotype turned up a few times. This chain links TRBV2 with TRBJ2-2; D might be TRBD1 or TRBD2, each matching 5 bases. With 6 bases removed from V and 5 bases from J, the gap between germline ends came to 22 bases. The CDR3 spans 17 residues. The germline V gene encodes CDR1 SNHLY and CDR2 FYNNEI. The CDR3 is CASRTRASNRRTGELFF. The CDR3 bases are TGTGCCAGCAGAACGCGGGCGAGCAACAGGCGGACCGGGGAGCTGTTTTTT.

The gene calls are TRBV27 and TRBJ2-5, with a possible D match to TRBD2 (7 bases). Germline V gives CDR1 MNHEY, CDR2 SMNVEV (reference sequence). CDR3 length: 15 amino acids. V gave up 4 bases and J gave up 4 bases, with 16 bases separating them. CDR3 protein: CASSSPQGGGETQYF. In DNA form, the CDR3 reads TGTGCCAGCAGTTCCCCGCAGGGAGGGGGAGAGACCCAGTACTTC.

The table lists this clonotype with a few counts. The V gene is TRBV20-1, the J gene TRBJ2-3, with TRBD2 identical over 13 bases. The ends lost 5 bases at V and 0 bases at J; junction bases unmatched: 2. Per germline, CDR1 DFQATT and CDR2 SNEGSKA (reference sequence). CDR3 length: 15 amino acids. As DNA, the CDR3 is TGCAGTGCTGAGGGACTAGCGGGGAGCACAGATACGCAGTATTTT. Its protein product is CSAEGLAGSTDTQYF.

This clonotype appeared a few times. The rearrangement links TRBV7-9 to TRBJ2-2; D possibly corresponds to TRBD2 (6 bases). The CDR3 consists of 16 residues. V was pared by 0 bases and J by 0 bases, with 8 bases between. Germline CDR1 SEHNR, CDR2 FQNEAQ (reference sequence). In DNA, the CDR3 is TGTGCCAGCAGCTTAGCGGGGGGTTCGAACACCGGGGAGCTGTTTTTT. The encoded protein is CASSLAGGSNTGELFF.

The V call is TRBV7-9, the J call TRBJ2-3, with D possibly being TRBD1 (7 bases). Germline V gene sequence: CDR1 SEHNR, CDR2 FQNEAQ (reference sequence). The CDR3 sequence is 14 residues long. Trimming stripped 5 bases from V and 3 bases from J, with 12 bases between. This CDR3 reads CASSRAGGTDTQYF. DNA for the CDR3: TGTGCCAGCAGCAGGGCAGGGGGGACAGATACGCAGTATTTT.

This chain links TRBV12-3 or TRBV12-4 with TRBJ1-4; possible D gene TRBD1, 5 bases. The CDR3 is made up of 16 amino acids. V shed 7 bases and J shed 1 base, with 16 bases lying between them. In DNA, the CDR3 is TGTGCCAGCACAATGGGAGGGGTCAAAACTAATGAAAAACTGTTTTTT. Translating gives CASTMGGVKTNEKLFF.

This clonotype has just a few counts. The CDR3 coding sequence is TGTGCCACCAGCAGAGATCTACTCGGGGGGGACACAGATACGCAGTATTTT. It specifies CATSRDLLGGDTDTQYF. The chain carries TRBV15 and TRBJ2-3; 8 bases fit TRBD2. V lost 0 bases, J lost 2 bases, and 7 bases stayed unmatched. There are 17 residues in the CDR3. Germline V lookup: CDR1 LNHNV, CDR2 YYDKDF (reference sequence).

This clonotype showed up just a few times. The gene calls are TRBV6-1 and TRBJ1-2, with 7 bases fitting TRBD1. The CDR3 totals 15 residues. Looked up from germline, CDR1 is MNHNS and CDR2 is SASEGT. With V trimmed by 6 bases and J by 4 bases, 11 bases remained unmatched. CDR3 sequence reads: CASRGDRTGLYGYTF. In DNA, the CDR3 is TGTGCCAGCAGGGGGGATAGGACAGGACTCTATGGCTACACCTTC.

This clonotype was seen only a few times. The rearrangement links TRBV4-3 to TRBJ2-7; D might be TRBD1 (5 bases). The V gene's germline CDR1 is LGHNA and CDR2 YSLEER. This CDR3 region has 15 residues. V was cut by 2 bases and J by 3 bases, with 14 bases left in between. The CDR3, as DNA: TGCGCCAGCAGCCAATCGTTTCAGGGATTCTACGAGCAGTACTTC. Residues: CASSQSFQGFYEQYF.